The sequence of this TCR beta chain was determined in a study of shared clonotypes between healthy human individuals. The study, taken as a whole, reports: Only blood underwent sampling, and tissue repertoires likely differ.

The genomic DNA of each subset was split evenly across several immunoSEQ plates. Assay used: immunoSEQ multiplex PCR; TCRdb lists only in-frame clones, some missing. The sample contains about 470,000 clones, around 75% of which appear only once. Details on this clone: The antigen remains unidentified.

This CDR3 contains 14 residues. The ends were cut back, 7 bases at V and 0 bases at J, with 12 bases in the middle. Per germline, CDR1 MNHEY and CDR2 SVGAGI. V is TRBV6-5 and J is TRBJ1-1, with D hard to call. The sequence was obtained from a woman in her forties in good health. Some clones in this sample may be carry-over from other donors' samples. Sequencing used PBMCs. The CDR3 bases are TGTGCCAGCACCCGCCAGGCTATGAACACTGAAGCTTTCTTT. It is translated as CASTRQAMNTEAFF.